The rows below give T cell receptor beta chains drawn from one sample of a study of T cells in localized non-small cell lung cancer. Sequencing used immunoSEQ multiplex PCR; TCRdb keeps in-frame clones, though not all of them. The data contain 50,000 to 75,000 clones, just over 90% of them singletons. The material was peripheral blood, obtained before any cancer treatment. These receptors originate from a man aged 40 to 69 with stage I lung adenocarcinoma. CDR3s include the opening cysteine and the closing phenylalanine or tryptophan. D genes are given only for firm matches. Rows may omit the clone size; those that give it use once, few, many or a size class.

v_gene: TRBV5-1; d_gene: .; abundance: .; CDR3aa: CASTKVEGTDTQYF
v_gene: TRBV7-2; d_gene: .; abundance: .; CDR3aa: CASSFSGGPGNEQFF
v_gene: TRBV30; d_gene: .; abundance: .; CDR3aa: CAWSVGADEAFF
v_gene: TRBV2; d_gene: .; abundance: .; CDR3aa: CASSEWGEQFF
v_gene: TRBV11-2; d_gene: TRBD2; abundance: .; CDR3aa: CASSLGLAGVYEQFF
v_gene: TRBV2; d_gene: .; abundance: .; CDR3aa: CASRGPAGMEKLFF
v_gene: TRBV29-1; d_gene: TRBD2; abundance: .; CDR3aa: CSVELAGGAYEQYF
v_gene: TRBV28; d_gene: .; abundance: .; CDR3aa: CASLGSNQPQHF
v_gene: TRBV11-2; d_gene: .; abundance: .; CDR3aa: CASSLEADGYGYTF
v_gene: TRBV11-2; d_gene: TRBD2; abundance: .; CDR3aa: CASSLVAGVIEQYF
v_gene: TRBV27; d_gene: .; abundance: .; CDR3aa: CASSLRGAREQYF
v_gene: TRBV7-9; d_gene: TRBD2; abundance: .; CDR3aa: CASSLTSGSIRNEQFF
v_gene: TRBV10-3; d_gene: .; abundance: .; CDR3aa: CAISEGSAQPQHF
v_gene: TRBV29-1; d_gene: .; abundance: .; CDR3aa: CSVEVVALGNTIYF
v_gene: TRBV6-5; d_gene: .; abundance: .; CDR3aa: CASSTTTRFPYEQYF
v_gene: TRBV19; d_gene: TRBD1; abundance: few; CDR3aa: CASGQVPYEQYF
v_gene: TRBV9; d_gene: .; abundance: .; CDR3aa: CASSPNPTDTQYF
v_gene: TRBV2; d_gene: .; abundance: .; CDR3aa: CASSVAGNGNTIYF
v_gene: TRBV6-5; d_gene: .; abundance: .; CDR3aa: CASSERDTSYGYTF
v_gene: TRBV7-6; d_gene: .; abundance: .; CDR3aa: CASSPPGGNTIYF
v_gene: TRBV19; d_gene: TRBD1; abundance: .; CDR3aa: CASSKDRRQETQYF
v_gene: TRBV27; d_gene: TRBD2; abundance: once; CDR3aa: CASSSGLALDTQYF
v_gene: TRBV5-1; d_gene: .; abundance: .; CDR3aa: CASSLSGHYEQYF
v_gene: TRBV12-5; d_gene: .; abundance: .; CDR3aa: CASGLGLGGTGDTQYF
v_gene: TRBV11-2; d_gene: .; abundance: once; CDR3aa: CASSLTGPQIRAFF
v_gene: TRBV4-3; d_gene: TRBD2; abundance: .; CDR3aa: CASSQDMTSGRLNEQYF
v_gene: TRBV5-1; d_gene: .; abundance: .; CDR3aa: CASSFGTPPYEQYF
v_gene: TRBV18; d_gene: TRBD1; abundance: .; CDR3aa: CASSPGQGSYEQYF
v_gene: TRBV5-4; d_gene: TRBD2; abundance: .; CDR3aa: CASRLAGGSTGELFF
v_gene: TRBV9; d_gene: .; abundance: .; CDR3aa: CASSGGFGTRSDTQYF
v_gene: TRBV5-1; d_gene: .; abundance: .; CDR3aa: CASSLDREAFF
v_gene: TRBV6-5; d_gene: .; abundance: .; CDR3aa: CASSYSIGAGTEAFF
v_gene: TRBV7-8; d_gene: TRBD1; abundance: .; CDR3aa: CASSLAGGQGSGNEQFF
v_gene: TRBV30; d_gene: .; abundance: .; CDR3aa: CARSIQGYGYTF
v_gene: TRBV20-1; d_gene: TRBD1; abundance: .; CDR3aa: CSARDVGQEFF
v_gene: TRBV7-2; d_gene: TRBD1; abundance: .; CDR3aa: CASSTPQGGGTEAFF
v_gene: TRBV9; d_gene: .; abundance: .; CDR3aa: CASSVAATVSSYEQYF
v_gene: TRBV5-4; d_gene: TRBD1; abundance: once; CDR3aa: CASSTDRVNTQYF
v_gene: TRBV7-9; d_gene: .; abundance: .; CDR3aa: CASSFLLGSGEQFF
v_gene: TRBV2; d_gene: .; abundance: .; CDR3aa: CASNLQGLTEAFF